One sample yielded the 5 T cell receptor beta chains listed below, sequenced in a study of a mutant IDH1 vaccine in newly diagnosed glioma. Their recognized antigens are unknown. Described time point: week 47, end of study. Each vaccine dose was 300 ug of mutant IDH1 20-mer peptide, with topical imiquimod. The repertoire was sequenced with immunoSEQ multiplex PCR; TCRdb's copy has only in-frame clones and lacks some. Of 45,000 to 65,000 clones listed, around three fifths are singletons. Sequences were derived from peripheral blood mononuclear cells (PBMCs), sampled from a glioma patient whose treatment included an IDH1 peptide vaccine. The receptors stem from a man in his forties with glioma. Some clones in this sample may be carry-over from other donors' samples.

The chain joins TRBV5-1 to TRBJ1-5, with TRBD1 identical over 9 bases. Per the germline V gene, CDR1 is SGHRS and CDR2 is YFSETQ. This CDR3 has 18 residues. After removal of 1 base from V and 7 bases from J, the junction contained 15 bases not matched to a gene. The chain's CDR3 is CASSLISGDREFWQPQHF. In nucleotides, the CDR3 is TGCGCCAGCAGCTTGATTTCAGGGGACAGGGAATTTTGGCAGCCCCAGCATTTT.

DNA of the CDR3: TGTGCCAGCTCACCCCTATCTTCTAACTATGGCTACACCTTC. Translation: CASSPLSSNYGYTF. The chain couples TRBV18 to TRBJ1-2; D call uncertain. Trimming removed 3 bases at V and 0 bases at J, with 8 bases between. The CDR3 has 14 residues. Germline V gene sequence: CDR1 KGHSH, CDR2 LQKENI.

The chain links TRBV7-8 to TRBJ1-1; a weak D match, TRBD1 (5 bases). V was shortened by 2 bases and J by 6 bases, with 19 bases between the two germline ends. The CDR3 runs 16 residues. Germline CDR1 reads SGHVS; CDR2 reads FQNEAQ. The CDR3 is CASSLLQGGFNPEAFF. The CDR3 nucleotides are TGTGCCAGCAGCTTATTGCAGGGTGGATTTAACCCTGAAGCTTTCTTT.

This clone showed up just a few times. V and J are TRBV30 and TRBJ1-2; D call uncertain. CDR3 length: 12 residues. V was shortened by 2 bases and J by 5 bases, with 9 bases between the two germline ends. From germline, CDR1 is GTSNPN and CDR2 SVGIG (reference sequence). This CDR3 is CAWSTGSYGYTF. As DNA, the CDR3 is TGTGCCTGGAGTACTGGATCTTATGGCTACACCTTC. Together with reference TRBV30 and TRBJ1-2, the CDR3 gives the full variable domain: SQTIHQWPATLVQPVGSPLSLECTVEGTSNPNLYWYRQAAGRGLQLLFYSVGIGQISSEVPQNLSASRPQDRQFILSSKKLLLSDSGFYLCAWSTGSYGYTFGSGTRLTVV.

This CDR3 is CASSHRGTQTQYF. The CDR3 coding sequence is TGTGCCAGCTCACACAGGGGGACGCAGACCCAGTACTTC. V and J are TRBV18 and TRBJ2-5; 8 nucleotides agree with TRBD1. CDR1 KGHSH and CDR2 LQKENI come from the germline V gene. The CDR3 extends over 13 amino acids. Trimming took 4 bases from V and 6 from J; bases not matched to a gene: 4.